Each of the 16 T cell receptor beta chains below was sequenced from the same sample in a study of T cell responses to AZD1222 COVID-19 vaccine. TCRdb keeps only in-frame clones here, not all; method: immunoSEQ multiplex PCR. The sample lists approximately 150,000 clones; around 94% were seen once. Sample: peripheral blood, taken 28 days after the second AZD1222 dose. The receptors were gathered from an adult who received the AZD1222 COVID-19 vaccine.

V and J are TRBV2 and TRBJ2-3; D remains ambiguous. With 4 bases removed from V and 2 bases from J, the gap between germline ends came to 13 bases. The length of the CDR3 is 15 residues. The germline V gene encodes CDR1 SNHLY and CDR2 FYNNEI. CDR3 protein: CASSGAGPDTDTQYF. The CDR3 DNA is TGTGCCAGCAGTGGCGCAGGCCCAGACACAGATACGCAGTATTTT.

The chain employs TRBV2 and TRBJ1-4, with D unclear. There are 11 residues in the CDR3. Germline loops: CDR1 SNHLY, CDR2 FYNNEI. In DNA, the CDR3 is TGTGCGGAAGGTGGTAATGAAAAACTGTTTTTT. Its protein product is CAEGGNEKLFF.

This chain uses TRBV7-2 with TRBJ2-3; 10 bases map to TRBD2. CDR1 SGHTA and CDR2 FQGNSA come from the germline V gene. This CDR3 contains 16 residues. The V gene end was trimmed by 1 base and the J gene end by 4 bases; junction bases not matched to a gene: 5. In DNA, the CDR3 is TGTGCCAGCAGCTTAGTGGCTAGCGGGAGACCAGATACGCAGTATTTT. Its translation: CASSLVASGRPDTQYF.

The sample holds a few counts of this clone. V usage is TRBV7-2 and J usage is TRBJ1-2, with TRBD1 matching 7 bases. Germline-derived CDR1 and CDR2 are SGHTA and FQGNSA. V lost 6 bases to trimming and J lost 4 bases; unmatched junction nucleotides: 8. This CDR3 contains 14 residues. The DNA of the CDR3 is TGTGCCAGCAGGCGAACAGGGGATCCCTATGGCTACACCTTC. Translating gives CASRRTGDPYGYTF.

The V gene is TRBV6-6, the J gene TRBJ2-3; the match to TRBD2 covers 12 bases. The CDR3 has 19 amino acids. Trimming cost V 5 bases and J 4 bases; bases outside gene matches: 16. CDR1 and CDR2 from the germline V gene are MNHNY and SVGAGI (reference sequence). DNA of the CDR3: TGTGCCAGCAGTCCTGCCGGACTAGCGGGACCTCTCCTATCAGATACGCAGTATTTT. Translation gives CASSPAGLAGPLLSDTQYF.

The chain has TRBV7-2 and TRBJ1-1; D remains unclear. The CDR3 spans 13 residues. V lost 5 bases to trimming and J lost 0 bases, with 7 bases between them. In germline, CDR1 is SGHTA, CDR2 FQGNSA. CDR3 DNA sequence: TGTGCCAGCAGCGTAACGGTGAACACTGAAGCTTTCTTT. Translated: CASSVTVNTEAFF.

The chain joins TRBV7-8 to TRBJ1-5; D remains unclear. In germline, CDR1 is SGHVS, CDR2 FQNEAQ. The length of the CDR3 is 13 residues. V shed 5 bases and J shed 5 bases, with 10 bases lying between them. The CDR3 loop is CASSLTGYQPQHF. Here the CDR3 DNA reads TGTGCCAGCAGCCTGACGGGTTATCAGCCCCAGCATTTT.

This clone was recorded once. This chain uses TRBV6-1 with TRBJ2-1; 8 nucleotides align to TRBD2. Per germline, CDR1 MNHNS and CDR2 SASEGT. This CDR3 has 18 amino acids. The V segment lost 2 bases and the J segment 4 bases; nucleotides outside the gene matches: 13. In DNA form, the CDR3 reads TGTGCCAGCAGTGAAATGGGGTCGGGAGGGCCGCAGTACAATGAGCAGTTCTTC. Its protein is CASSEMGSGGPQYNEQFF.

This clone was recorded only once. The chain employs TRBV28 and TRBJ2-1; 11 bases line up with TRBD2. This CDR3 is built from 15 residues. Unmatched junction bases numbered 9, after V lost 8 bases and J lost 6 bases. Germline values: CDR1 MDHEN, CDR2 SYDVKM. The DNA of the CDR3 is TGTGCCAGCCGCCTAGCGGGAGGAATAAGCAATGAGCAGTTCTTC. It codes for CASRLAGGISNEQFF.

In its sample, this clone was seen once. This chain connects TRBV12-3 or TRBV12-4 to TRBJ2-7; weak D call: TRBD2 (5 bases). This CDR3 spans 12 amino acids. Deletions cut 5 bases from V and 3 bases from J, with 8 bases between. CDR3 DNA: TGTGCCAGCAGTCGGGGTGACTACGAGCAGTACTTC. Its translation: CASSRGDYEQYF.

The genes are TRBV4-3 and TRBJ2-3, with 16 nucleotides matching TRBD2. Per germline, CDR1 LGHNA and CDR2 YSLEER. The CDR3 is 17 residues long. V shed 4 bases, J shed 6 bases, and the junction held 7 bases outside the gene matches. CDR3 DNA sequence: TGCGCCAGCAGCCTCACCGGGACTAGCGGGAGGGCCGATACGCAGTATTTT. Amino acids: CASSLTGTSGRADTQYF.

The CDR3 protein is CASSQDPTGNEKLFF. CDR3 DNA sequence: TGTGCCAGCAGCCAAGATCCCACCGGAAATGAAAAACTGTTTTTT. V gene TRBV4-2 combines with J gene TRBJ1-4, with unresolved D. The CDR3 extends over 15 amino acids. Trimming removed 0 bases at V and 5 bases at J, with 10 bases between. Per germline, CDR1 LGHNA and CDR2 YNFKEQ.

V is TRBV7-3 and J is TRBJ1-6; D is perhaps TRBD1 (5 bases). Trimming left V 5 bases short and J 5 bases short, with 10 bases between. Germline V gives CDR1 SGHTA, CDR2 FQGTGA. The CDR3 runs to 14 residues. CDR3 region: CASSGGFDNSPLHF. The CDR3 coding sequence is TGTGCCAGCAGCGGGGGGTTTGATAATTCACCCCTCCACTTT.

The rearrangement uses TRBV2 and TRBJ1-2; D not certain. Trimming took off 3 bases at V and 3 bases at J, with 11 bases between the two ends. The CDR3 covers 14 residues. Germline V gives CDR1 SNHLY, CDR2 FYNNEI. The CDR3 region is CASSEGSPDYGYTF. The CDR3 DNA follows: TGTGCCAGCAGTGAGGGCAGCCCTGACTATGGCTACACCTTC.

J is TRBJ1-5 and V is TRBV6-1; D is unresolved. Germline lookup yields CDR1 MNHNS and CDR2 SASEGT. With 2 bases removed from V and 6 bases from J, the gap between germline ends came to 5 bases. The CDR3 loop spans 12 amino acids. The chain's CDR3 is CASSEPSQPQHF. Here the CDR3 DNA reads TGTGCCAGCAGTGAACCGAGTCAGCCCCAGCATTTT.

V and J are TRBV5-1 and TRBJ2-3; 11 bases are shared with TRBD2. Germline CDR1 reads SGHRS; CDR2 reads YFSETQ. This CDR3 contains 17 residues. The trim removed 0 bases at V and 0 bases at J, leaving 3 bases unmatched. The CDR3 bases are TGCGCCAGCAGCTTGGCCGGGACTAGCGGCAGCACAGATACGCAGTATTTT. Protein sequence: CASSLAGTSGSTDTQYF.